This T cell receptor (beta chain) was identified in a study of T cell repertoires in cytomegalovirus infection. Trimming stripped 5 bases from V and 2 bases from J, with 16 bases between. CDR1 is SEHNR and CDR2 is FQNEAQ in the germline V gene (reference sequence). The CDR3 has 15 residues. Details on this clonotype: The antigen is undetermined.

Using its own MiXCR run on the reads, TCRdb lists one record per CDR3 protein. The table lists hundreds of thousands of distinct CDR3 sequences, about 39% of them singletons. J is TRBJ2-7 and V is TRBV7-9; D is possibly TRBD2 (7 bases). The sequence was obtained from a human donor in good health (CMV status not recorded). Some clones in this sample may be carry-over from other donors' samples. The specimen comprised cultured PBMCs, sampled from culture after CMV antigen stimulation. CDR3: CASSIGRGGTYEQYF. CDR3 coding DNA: TGTGCCAGCAGCATAGGGAGGGGGGGGACCTACGAGCAGTACTTC.